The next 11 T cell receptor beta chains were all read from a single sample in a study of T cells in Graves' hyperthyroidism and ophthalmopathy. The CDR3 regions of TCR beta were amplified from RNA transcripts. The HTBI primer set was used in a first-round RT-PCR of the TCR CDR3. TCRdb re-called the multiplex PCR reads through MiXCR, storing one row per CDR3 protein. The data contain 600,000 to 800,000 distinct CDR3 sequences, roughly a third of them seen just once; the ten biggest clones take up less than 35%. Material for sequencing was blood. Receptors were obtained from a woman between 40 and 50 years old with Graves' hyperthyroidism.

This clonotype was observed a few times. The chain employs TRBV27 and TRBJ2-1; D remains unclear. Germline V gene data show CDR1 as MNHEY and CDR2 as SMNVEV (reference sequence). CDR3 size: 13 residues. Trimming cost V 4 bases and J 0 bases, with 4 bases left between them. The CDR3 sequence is CASSYSSYNEQFF. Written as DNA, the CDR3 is TGTGCCAGCAGTTATAGCTCCTACAATGAGCAGTTCTTC.

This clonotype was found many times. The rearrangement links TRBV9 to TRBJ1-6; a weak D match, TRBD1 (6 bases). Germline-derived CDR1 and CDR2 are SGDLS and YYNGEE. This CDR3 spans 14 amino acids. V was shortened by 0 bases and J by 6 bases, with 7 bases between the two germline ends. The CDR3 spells CASSVGGLNSPLHF. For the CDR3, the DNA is TGTGCCAGCAGCGTAGGGGGGCTTAATTCACCCCTCCACTTT.

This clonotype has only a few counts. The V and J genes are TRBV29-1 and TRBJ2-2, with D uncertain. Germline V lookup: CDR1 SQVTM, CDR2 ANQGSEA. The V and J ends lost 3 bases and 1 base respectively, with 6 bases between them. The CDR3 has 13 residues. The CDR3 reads CSVDLGNTGELFF. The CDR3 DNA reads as TGCAGCGTTGATTTAGGGAACACCGGGGAGCTGTTTTTT.

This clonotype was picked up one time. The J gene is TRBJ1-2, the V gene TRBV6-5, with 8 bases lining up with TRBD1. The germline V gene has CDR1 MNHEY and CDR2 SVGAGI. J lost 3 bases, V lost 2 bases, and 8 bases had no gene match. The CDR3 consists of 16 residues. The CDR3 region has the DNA TGTGCCAGCAGTTACACAGGGACAGGCACTTACTATGGCTACACCTTC. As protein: CASSYTGTGTYYGYTF.

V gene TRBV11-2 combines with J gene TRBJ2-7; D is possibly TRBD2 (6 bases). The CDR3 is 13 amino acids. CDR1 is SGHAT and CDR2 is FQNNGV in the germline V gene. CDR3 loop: CARLERVPYEQYF. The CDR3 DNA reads TGTGCTAGACTAGAGCGGGTCCCCTACGAGCAGTACTTC.

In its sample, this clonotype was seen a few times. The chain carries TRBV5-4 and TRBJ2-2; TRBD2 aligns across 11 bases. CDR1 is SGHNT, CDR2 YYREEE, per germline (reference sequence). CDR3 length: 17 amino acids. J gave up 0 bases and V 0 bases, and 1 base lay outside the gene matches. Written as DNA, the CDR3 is TGTGCCAGCAGCTTGGGACTAGCGGGGACGAACACCGGGGAGCTGTTTTTT. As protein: CASSLGLAGTNTGELFF.

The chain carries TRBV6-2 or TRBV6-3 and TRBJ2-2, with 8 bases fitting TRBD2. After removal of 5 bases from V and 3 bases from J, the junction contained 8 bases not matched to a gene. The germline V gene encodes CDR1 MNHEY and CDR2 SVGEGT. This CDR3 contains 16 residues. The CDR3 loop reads CASSSSGVRDTGELFF. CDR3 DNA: TGTGCCAGCAGTAGTAGCGGGGTGAGGGACACCGGGGAGCTGTTTTTT.

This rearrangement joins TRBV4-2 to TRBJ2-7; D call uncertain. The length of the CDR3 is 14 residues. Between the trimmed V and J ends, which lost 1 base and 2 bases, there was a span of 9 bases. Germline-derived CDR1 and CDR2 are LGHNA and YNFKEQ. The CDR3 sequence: CASSQGGITYEQYF. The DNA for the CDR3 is TGTGCCAGCAGCCAAGGCGGAATCACCTACGAGCAGTACTTC.

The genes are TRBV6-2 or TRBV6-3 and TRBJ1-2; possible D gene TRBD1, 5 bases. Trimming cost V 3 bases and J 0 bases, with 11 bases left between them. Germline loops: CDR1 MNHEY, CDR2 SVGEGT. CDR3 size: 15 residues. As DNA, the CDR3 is TGTGCCAGCAGTTATCAGGGATACCCTAACTATGGCTACACCTTC. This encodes CASSYQGYPNYGYTF.

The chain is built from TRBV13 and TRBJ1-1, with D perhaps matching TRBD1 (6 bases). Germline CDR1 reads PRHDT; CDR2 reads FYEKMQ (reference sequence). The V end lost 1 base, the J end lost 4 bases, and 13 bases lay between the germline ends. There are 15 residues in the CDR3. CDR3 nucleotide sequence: TGTGCCAGCAGCTTAGATCCCAGGGGTTCCACTGAAGCTTTCTTT. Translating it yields CASSLDPRGSTEAFF. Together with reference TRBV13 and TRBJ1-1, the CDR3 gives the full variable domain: AAGVIQSPRHLIKEKRETATLKCYPIPRHDTVYWYQQGPGQDPQFLISFYEKMQSDKGSIPDRFSAQQFSDYHSELNMSSLELGDSALYFCASSLDPRGSTEAFFGQGTRLTVV.

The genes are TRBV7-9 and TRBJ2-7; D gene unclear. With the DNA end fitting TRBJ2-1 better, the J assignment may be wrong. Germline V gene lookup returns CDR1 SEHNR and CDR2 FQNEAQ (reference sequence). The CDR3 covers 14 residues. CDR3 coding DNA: TGTGCCAGCAGCTTACCCCTCCTACGTCATGAGCAGTTCTTC. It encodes CASSLPLLRHEQFF.